Below are 27 T cell receptor beta chains sequenced from a single sample in a study of PD-L1 blockade in urothelial cancer. This sample's time point: peripheral blood 6 weeks after treatment start. Produced via immunoSEQ multiplex PCR; TCRdb's table is partial and in-frame only. The sample contains under 55,000 clones, almost 85% of which appear only once. The starting material was PBMCs, obtained around atezolizumab (anti-PD-L1) treatment. These receptors came from a man aged 60 to 69 with urothelial cancer.

The chain employs TRBV2 and TRBJ2-2, with TRBD2 matching over 16 bases. This CDR3 is 19 amino acids long. Germline values: CDR1 SNHLY, CDR2 FYNNEI. With 7 bases clipped from V and 5 bases from J, the junction kept 13 bases outside the gene matches. CDR3 region: CASKAGTSGGGQYTGELFF. CDR3 nucleotides: TGTGCCAGCAAGGCCGGGACTAGCGGGGGGGGCCAGTATACCGGGGAGCTGTTTTTT.

The chain uses TRBV7-9 and TRBJ1-2; a possible D gene is TRBD1 (6 bases). CDR1 is SEHNR, CDR2 FQNEAQ, per germline (reference sequence). Trimming left V 7 bases short and J 4 bases short, with 16 bases between. This CDR3 has 14 amino acids. DNA of the CDR3: TGTGCCAGCACCAGGACAGATACCACCTATGGCTACACCTTC. It codes for CASTRTDTTYGYTF.

The chain carries TRBV9 and TRBJ2-7; a weak D match, TRBD2 (5 bases). The CDR3 covers 14 residues. Germline values: CDR1 SGDLS, CDR2 YYNGEE. V lost 0 bases, J lost 4 bases, and 11 bases lay in between. The CDR3 protein is CASSVGPPGYEQYF. CDR3 coding DNA: TGTGCCAGCAGCGTAGGACCGCCGGGGTACGAGCAGTACTTC.

V gene TRBV7-8 combines with J gene TRBJ2-7; TRBD1 might be the D (5 bases). The CDR3 has 14 residues. Trimming removed 4 bases from V and 0 bases from J, with 10 bases in between. CDR1 is SGHVS and CDR2 is FQNEAQ in the germline V gene. CDR3 bases: TGTGCCAGCAGCTCACAGGACGGCTCCTACGAGCAGTACTTC. Protein product: CASSSQDGSYEQYF. The whole variable domain, filled in from reference TRBV7-8 and TRBJ2-7, reads GAGVSQSPRYKVAKRGQDVALRCDPISGHVSLFWYQQALGQGPEFLTYFQNEAQLDKSGLPSDRFFAERPEGSVSTLKIQRTQQEDSAVYLCASSSQDGSYEQYFGPGTRLTVT.

This rearrangement joins TRBV5-1 to TRBJ2-7, with TRBD1 matching over 8 bases. Germline V gives CDR1 SGHRS, CDR2 YFSETQ. The CDR3 totals 14 residues. Trimming removed 4 bases from V and 2 bases from J; junction bases left unmatched: 5. CDR3 in DNA: TGCGCCAGCAGCGGACAGGGATTAGCCTACGAGCAGTACTTC. Translating it yields CASSGQGLAYEQYF.

The rearrangement joins TRBV5-1 to TRBJ1-1; TRBD1 is a possible D gene (6 bases). Trimming shortened V by 0 bases and J by 1 base, and 10 bases separated the two germline ends. The CDR3 spans 15 residues. The germline gives CDR1 SGHRS, CDR2 YFSETQ. CDR3 nucleotide sequence: TGCGCCAGCAGCTTGGCCTCAGGGGCGAACACTGAAGCTTTCTTT. This encodes CASSLASGANTEAFF.

J is TRBJ2-1 and V is TRBV10-2, with D perhaps matching TRBD2 (6 bases). Trimming pared 10 bases from V and 7 bases from J, leaving 20 bases between. CDR3 length: 14 amino acids. Per germline, CDR1 WSHSY and CDR2 SAAADI. The DNA of the CDR3 is TGCGCCACCTCCGGAGGGCCGAGGGGAAATGAGCAGTTCTTC. Translation gives CATSGGPRGNEQFF.

This rearrangement joins TRBV29-1 to TRBJ2-7; D possibly corresponds to TRBD1 (6 bases). V lost 6 bases to trimming and J lost 3 bases, with 12 bases between them. The CDR3 contains 12 residues. CDR1 and CDR2 from the germline V gene are SQVTM and ANQGSEA. The CDR3 is CSVSGQNYEQYF. CDR3 DNA: TGCAGCGTCTCCGGACAGAACTACGAGCAGTACTTC.

The chain combines TRBV10-1 with TRBJ2-5; 8 bases align to TRBD2. The CDR3 has 18 residues. Germline V gene data show CDR1 as WNHNN and CDR2 as SYGVQD (reference sequence). Unmatched junction bases numbered 20, after V lost 6 bases and J lost 5 bases. The CDR3 sequence is CASRKPPTSVCGAETQYF. CDR3 DNA: TGCGCCAGCAGGAAGCCACCGACTAGCGTCTGTGGTGCTGAGACCCAGTACTTC.

The chain links TRBV28 to TRBJ2-7; 11 nucleotides agree with TRBD2. CDR3 length equals 15 residues. J gave up 7 bases and V 1 base, and 6 bases lay outside the gene matches. CDR1 and CDR2 from the germline V gene are MDHEN and SYDVKM. In DNA, the CDR3 is TGTGCCAGCAGTTTATTAGCGGGGGGGACTAGGGAGCAGTACTTC. Its translation is CASSLLAGGTREQYF.

The chain is built from TRBV28 and TRBJ2-7, with D possibly being TRBD2 (6 bases). With 6 bases removed from V and 2 bases from J, the gap between germline ends came to 14 bases. Per germline, CDR1 MDHEN and CDR2 SYDVKM. This CDR3 comprises 14 residues. The CDR3 region is CASSRAGRAYEQYF. In DNA, the CDR3 is TGTGCCAGCAGCCGAGCGGGTCGGGCCTACGAGCAGTACTTC.

The chain combines TRBV5-8 with TRBJ2-5, with 12 nucleotides matching TRBD2. Germline CDR1 SGHTS, CDR2 YDEGEE. CDR3 size: 15 residues. The trim removed 3 bases at V and 5 bases at J, leaving 5 bases unmatched. The CDR3 sequence is CASSSRLAGVETQYF. The CDR3 nucleotides are TGTGCCAGCAGCTCCCGACTAGCGGGAGTGGAGACCCAGTACTTC. The full variable domain, completed using reference TRBV5-8 and TRBJ2-5, is EAGVTQSPTHLIKTRGQQATLRCSPISGHTSVYWYQQALGLGLQFLLWYDEGEERNRGNFPPRFSGRQFPNYSSELNVNALELEDSALYLCASSSRLAGVETQYFGPGTRLLVL.

J is TRBJ2-1 and V is TRBV5-4, with 9 bases matching TRBD2. The CDR3 sequence is 14 residues long. Germline CDR1 is SGHNT and CDR2 is YYREEE (reference sequence). With V trimmed by 4 bases and J by 8 bases, 7 bases remained unmatched. The CDR3 DNA is TGTGCCAGCAGCCCACGCAGACTAGCGGATGAGCAGTTCTTC. Amino acids: CASSPRRLADEQFF.

This chain links TRBV28 with TRBJ2-6, with D possibly TRBD1 on 7 matching bases. Trimming shortened V by 6 bases and J by 2 bases, and 11 bases separated the two germline ends. The CDR3 covers 15 residues. Germline lookup yields CDR1 MDHEN and CDR2 SYDVKM. CDR3 residues: CASSARGAGANVLTF. The CDR3 bases are TGTGCCAGCAGCGCCAGGGGGGCTGGGGCCAACGTCCTGACTTTC.

CDR3 bases: TGCGCCAGCAGCCAAAAGCTAGCGGGGGGAGGAGAGACCCAGTACTTC. Residues: CASSQKLAGGGETQYF. V gene TRBV4-1 combines with J gene TRBJ2-5; 11 bases are shared with TRBD2. The CDR3 spans 16 residues. Germline V lookup: CDR1 MGHRA, CDR2 YSYEKL. Trimming cost V 2 bases and J 4 bases; bases outside gene matches: 6.

The chain couples TRBV28 to TRBJ2-7; 9 bases agree with TRBD1. Germline CDR1 MDHEN, CDR2 SYDVKM. V lost 2 bases to trimming and J lost 5 bases; unmatched junction nucleotides: 13. The CDR3 consists of 17 residues. Here the CDR3 reads CASSLTGGTWFGDEQYF. Written as DNA, the CDR3 is TGTGCCAGCAGTTTAACAGGGGGCACTTGGTTCGGGGACGAGCAGTACTTC. Full variable domain (rest looked up from reference TRBV28 and TRBJ2-7): DVKVTQSSRYLVKRTGEKVFLECVQDMDHENMFWYRQDPGLGLRLIYFSYDVKMKEKGDIPEGYSVSREKKERFSLILESASTNQTSMYLCASSLTGGTWFGDEQYFGPGTRLTVT.

The chain couples TRBV6-6 to TRBJ1-2; no clear D gene. CDR3 size: 15 residues. V lost 7 bases and J 6 bases, leaving 21 bases between the germline ends. The V gene's germline CDR1 is MNHNY and CDR2 SVGAGI (reference sequence). Written as DNA, the CDR3 is TGTGCCAGCACTTCGACGGAGACCGCAAAGCATGGCTACACCTTC. Amino acids: CASTSTETAKHGYTF.

This chain uses TRBV5-5 with TRBJ2-5; no firm D call. V lost 0 bases and J lost 9, with 12 bases in between. Germline lookup yields CDR1 SGHKS and CDR2 YYEKEE (reference sequence). The CDR3 runs 13 residues. The CDR3 region is CASSLELIGPQYF. The DNA for the CDR3 is TGTGCCAGCAGCTTGGAACTAATCGGTCCCCAGTACTTC.

The rearrangement links TRBV18 to TRBJ2-2; 9 bases line up with TRBD2. With V trimmed by 6 bases and J by 1 base, 6 bases remained unmatched. This CDR3 is built from 16 residues. CDR1 and CDR2 (germline): KGHSH, LQKENI. The CDR3, as DNA: TGTGCCAGCTCTTATAGCGGGAGCCGGAACACCGGGGAGCTGTTTTTT. Translated, it gives CASSYSGSRNTGELFF.

This rearrangement joins TRBV11-2 to TRBJ2-3; D is possibly TRBD2 (5 bases). The ends were cut back, 3 bases at V and 3 bases at J, with 16 bases in the middle. This CDR3 has 16 residues. CDR1 SGHAT and CDR2 FQNNGV come from the germline V gene. The DNA for the CDR3 is TGTGCCAGCAGCTTCGAGGACCGACGGGGTACAGATACGCAGTATTTT. It codes for CASSFEDRRGTDTQYF. Together with reference TRBV11-2 and TRBJ2-3, the CDR3 gives the full variable domain: EAGVAQSPRYKIIEKRQSVAFWCNPISGHATLYWYQQILGQGPKLLIQFQNNGVVDDSQLPKDRFSAERLKGVDSTLKIQPAKLEDSAVYLCASSFEDRRGTDTQYFGPGTRLTVL.

On this clone itself: A junction boundary mismatches the germline segment, possibly from a read error. CDR3 region: CASSLKDRGQQYF. The DNA of the CDR3 is TGTGCTAGCAGCTTGAAGGACAGGGGCCAGCAGTACTTC. V usage is TRBV7-7 and J usage is TRBJ2-7; 9 nucleotides agree with TRBD1. This CDR3 comprises 13 residues. Germline V gene data show CDR1 as SSHAT and CDR2 as FNYEAQ (reference sequence). The full variable domain, completed using reference TRBV7-7 and TRBJ2-7, is GAGVSQSPRYKVTKRGQDVTLRCDPISSHATLYWYQQALGQGPEFLTYFNYEAQPDKSGLPSDRFSAERPEGSISTLTIQRTEQRDSAMYRCASSLKDRGQQYFGPGTRLTVT.

This chain links TRBV9 with TRBJ2-1; 8 bases agree with TRBD1. With 3 bases clipped from V and 7 bases from J, the junction kept 9 bases outside the gene matches. Germline assignment: CDR1 SGDLS and CDR2 YYNGEE. The CDR3 sequence is 15 residues long. CDR3 bases: TGTGCCAGCAGCGCCGTTACAGGGGGTCAAAATGAGCAGTTCTTC. Protein sequence: CASSAVTGGQNEQFF.

The chain joins TRBV5-4 to TRBJ1-1, with TRBD1 as a possible D gene (6 bases). The CDR3 is 15 residues long. Trimming cost V 0 bases and J 1 base, with 10 bases left between them. Germline-derived CDR1 and CDR2 are SGHNT and YYREEE (reference sequence). CDR3 loop: CASSLGRGANTEAFF. The CDR3 coding sequence is TGTGCCAGCAGCTTGGGGCGGGGGGCGAACACTGAAGCTTTCTTT.

This sequence joins TRBV10-2 and TRBJ1-2; 7 positions match TRBD1. The germline V gene encodes CDR1 WSHSY and CDR2 SAAADI. With V trimmed by 0 bases and J by 4 bases, 5 bases remained unmatched. This CDR3 contains 15 residues. The CDR3 here is CASSESIPGGYGYTF. Written as DNA, the CDR3 is TGCGCCAGCAGTGAGTCGATCCCAGGGGGCTATGGCTACACCTTC.

The gene calls are TRBV10-3 and TRBJ2-2; D gene unclear. Germline values: CDR1 ENHRY, CDR2 SYGVKD. This CDR3 has 13 residues. V was shortened by 3 bases and J by 8 bases, with 10 bases between the two germline ends. The CDR3 spells CAISDQTIGELFF. The CDR3 DNA reads as TGTGCCATCAGTGACCAAACAATAGGGGAGCTGTTTTTT.

The rearrangement uses TRBV5-1 and TRBJ2-2; D possibly corresponds to TRBD1 (6 bases). This CDR3 contains 15 residues. Germline CDR1 SGHRS, CDR2 YFSETQ. Trimming removed 4 bases from V and 2 bases from J, with 12 bases in between. CDR3 nucleotide sequence: TGCGCCAGCAGCCAACAGGGAACTAACACCGGGGAGCTGTTTTTT. This codes for CASSQQGTNTGELFF.

This chain links TRBV5-6 with TRBJ2-5; the D gene is possibly TRBD2 (5 bases). Looked up from germline, CDR1 is SGHDT and CDR2 is YYEEEE. The CDR3 totals 14 residues. Between the trimmed V and J ends, which lost 2 bases and 6 bases, there was a span of 14 bases. The CDR3 DNA reads as TGTGCCAGCAGCTTTTCCGGGGTCGGAAAGACCCAGTACTTC. It yields the protein CASSFSGVGKTQYF.